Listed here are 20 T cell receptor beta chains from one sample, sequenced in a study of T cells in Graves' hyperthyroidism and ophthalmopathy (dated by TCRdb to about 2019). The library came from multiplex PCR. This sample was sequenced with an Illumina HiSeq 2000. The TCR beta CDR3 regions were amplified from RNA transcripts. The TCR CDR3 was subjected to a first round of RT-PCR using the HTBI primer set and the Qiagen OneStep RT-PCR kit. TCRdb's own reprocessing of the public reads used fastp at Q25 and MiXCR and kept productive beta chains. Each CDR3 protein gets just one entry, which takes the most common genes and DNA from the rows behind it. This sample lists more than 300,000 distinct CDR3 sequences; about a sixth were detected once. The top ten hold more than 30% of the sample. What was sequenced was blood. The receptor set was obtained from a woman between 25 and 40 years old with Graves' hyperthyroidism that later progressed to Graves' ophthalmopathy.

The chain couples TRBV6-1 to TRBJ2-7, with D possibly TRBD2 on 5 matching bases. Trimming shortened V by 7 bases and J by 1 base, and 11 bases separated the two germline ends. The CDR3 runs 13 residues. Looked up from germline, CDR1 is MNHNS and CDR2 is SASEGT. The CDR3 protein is CASNPSGSYEQYF. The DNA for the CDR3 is TGTGCCAGCAATCCGAGCGGTTCCTACGAGCAGTACTTC.

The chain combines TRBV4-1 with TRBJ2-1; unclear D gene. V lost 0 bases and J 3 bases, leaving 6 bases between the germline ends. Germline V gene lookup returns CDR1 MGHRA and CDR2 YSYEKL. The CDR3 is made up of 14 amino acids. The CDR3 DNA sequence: TGCGCCAGCAGCCAAGATAGGCACTACAATGAGCAGTTCTTC. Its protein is CASSQDRHYNEQFF.

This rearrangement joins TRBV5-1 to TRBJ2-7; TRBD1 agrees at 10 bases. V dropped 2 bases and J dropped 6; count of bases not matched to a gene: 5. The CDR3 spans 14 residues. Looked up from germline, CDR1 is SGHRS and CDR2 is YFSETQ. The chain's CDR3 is CASSFGDRGREQYF. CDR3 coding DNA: TGCGCCAGCAGCTTCGGGGACAGGGGACGCGAGCAGTACTTC.

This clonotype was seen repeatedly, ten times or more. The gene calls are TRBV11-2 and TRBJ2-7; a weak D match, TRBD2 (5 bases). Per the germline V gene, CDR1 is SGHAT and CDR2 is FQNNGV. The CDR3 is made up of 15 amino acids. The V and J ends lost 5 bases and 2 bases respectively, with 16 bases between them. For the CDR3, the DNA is TGTGCCAGCAGCCCCTCTTCCGGGAATACCTACGAGCAGTACTTC. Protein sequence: CASSPSSGNTYEQYF.

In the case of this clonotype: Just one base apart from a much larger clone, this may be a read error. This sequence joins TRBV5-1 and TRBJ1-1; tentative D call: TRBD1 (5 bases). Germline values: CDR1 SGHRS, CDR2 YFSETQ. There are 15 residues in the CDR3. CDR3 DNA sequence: TGCGCCAGCAGCTTGTTCGGGGGGATGAACAGTGAAGCTTTCTTT. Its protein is CASSLFGGMNSEAFF.

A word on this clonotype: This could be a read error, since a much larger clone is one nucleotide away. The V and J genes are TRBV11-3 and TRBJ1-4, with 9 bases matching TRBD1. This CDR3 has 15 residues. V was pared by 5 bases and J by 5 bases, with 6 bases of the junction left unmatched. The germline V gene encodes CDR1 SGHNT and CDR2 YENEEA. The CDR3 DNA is TGTGCCAGCAGCCGCATCGGACAGGGGAATGAAAAACTGTTTTTT. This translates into CASSRIGQGNEKLFF.

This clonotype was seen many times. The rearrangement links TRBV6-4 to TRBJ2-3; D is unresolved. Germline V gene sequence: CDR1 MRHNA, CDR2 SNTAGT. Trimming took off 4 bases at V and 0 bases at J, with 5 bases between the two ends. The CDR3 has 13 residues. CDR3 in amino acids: CASSATSTDTQYF. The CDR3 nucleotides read TGTGCCAGCAGTGCGACTAGCACAGATACGCAGTATTTT.

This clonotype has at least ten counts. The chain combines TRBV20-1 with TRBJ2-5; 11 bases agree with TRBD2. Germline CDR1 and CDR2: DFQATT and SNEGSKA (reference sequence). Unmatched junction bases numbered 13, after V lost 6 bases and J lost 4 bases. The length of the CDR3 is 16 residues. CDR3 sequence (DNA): TGCAGTGCCAGTTCACGACTAGCGGGAAAAGGAGAGACCCAGTACTTC. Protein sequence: CSASSRLAGKGETQYF.

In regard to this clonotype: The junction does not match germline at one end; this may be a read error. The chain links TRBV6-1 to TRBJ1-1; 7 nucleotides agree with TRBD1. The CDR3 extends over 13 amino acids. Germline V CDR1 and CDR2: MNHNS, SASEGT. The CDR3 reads CASSGTANTEASF. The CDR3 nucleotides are TGTGCCAGCAGCGGGACAGCGAACACTGAAGCTTCCTTT.

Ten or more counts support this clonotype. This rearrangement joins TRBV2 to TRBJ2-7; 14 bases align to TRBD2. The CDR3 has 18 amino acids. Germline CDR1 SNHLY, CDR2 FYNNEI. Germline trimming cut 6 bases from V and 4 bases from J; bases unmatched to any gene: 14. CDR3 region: CASRRGWGLAGAGYEQYF. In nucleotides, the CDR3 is TGTGCCAGCAGGAGGGGATGGGGACTAGCGGGAGCCGGTTACGAGCAGTACTTC.

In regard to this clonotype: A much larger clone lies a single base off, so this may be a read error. For the CDR3, the DNA is TGTGCCAGCATCCGACCGAGTCAGAGAACGCAGTATTTT. Translating gives CASIRPSQRTQYF. The chain couples TRBV6-1 to TRBJ2-3; D is ambiguous. This CDR3 contains 13 residues. V dropped 7 bases and J dropped 9 bases, with 17 bases sitting between them. Germline-derived CDR1 and CDR2 are MNHNS and SASEGT.

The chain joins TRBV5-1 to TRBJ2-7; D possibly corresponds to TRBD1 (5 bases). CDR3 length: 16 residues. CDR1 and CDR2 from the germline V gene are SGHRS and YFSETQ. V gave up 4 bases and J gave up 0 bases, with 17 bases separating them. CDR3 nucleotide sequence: TGCGCCAGCAGCCGCCGTTTTGATCAGGGCTCCTACGAGCAGTACTTC. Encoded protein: CASSRRFDQGSYEQYF.

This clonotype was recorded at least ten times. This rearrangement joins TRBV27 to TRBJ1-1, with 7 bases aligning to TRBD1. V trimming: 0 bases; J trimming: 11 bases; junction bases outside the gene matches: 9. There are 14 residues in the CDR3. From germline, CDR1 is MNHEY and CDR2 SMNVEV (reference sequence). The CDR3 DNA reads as TGTGCCAGCAGTTTATCTCGCACAGGGGCGGGTGCTTTCTTT. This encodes CASSLSRTGAGAFF.

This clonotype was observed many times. This CDR3 reads CASRSYRGNTEAFF. The CDR3 DNA reads as TGTGCCAGCAGATCATACAGGGGCAACACTGAAGCTTTCTTT. The chain carries TRBV28 and TRBJ1-1; 7 bases map to TRBD1. J was trimmed by 2 bases and V by 6 bases; bases with no gene match: 6. Germline V CDR1 and CDR2: MDHEN, SYDVKM. CDR3 length: 14 residues.

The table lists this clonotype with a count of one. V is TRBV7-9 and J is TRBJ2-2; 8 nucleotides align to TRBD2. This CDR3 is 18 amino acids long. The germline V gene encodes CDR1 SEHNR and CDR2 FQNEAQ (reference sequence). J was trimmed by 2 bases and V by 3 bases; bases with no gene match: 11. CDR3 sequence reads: CASSFRISGELNTGELFF. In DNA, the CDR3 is TGTGCCAGCAGCTTTCGGATTAGCGGGGAATTAAACACCGGGGAGCTGTTTTTT.

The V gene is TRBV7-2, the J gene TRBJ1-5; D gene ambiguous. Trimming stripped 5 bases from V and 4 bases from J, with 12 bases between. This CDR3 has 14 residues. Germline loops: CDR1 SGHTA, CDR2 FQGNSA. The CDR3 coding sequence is TGTGCCAGCAGCCTCGGAGTTGTGAATCAGCCCCAGCATTTT. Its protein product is CASSLGVVNQPQHF. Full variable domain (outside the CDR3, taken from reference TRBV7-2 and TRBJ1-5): GAGVSQSPSNKVTEKGKDVELRCDPISGHTALYWYRQSLGQGLEFLIYFQGNSAPDKSGLPSDRFSAERTGGSVSTLTIQRTQQEDSAVYLCASSLGVVNQPQHFGDGTRLSIL.

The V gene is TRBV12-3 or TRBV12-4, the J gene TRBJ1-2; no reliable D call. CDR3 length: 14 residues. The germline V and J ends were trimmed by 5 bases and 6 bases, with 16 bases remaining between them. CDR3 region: CASSDPFGRNGYTF. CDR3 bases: TGTGCCAGCAGTGACCCCTTCGGACGGAATGGCTACACCTTC.

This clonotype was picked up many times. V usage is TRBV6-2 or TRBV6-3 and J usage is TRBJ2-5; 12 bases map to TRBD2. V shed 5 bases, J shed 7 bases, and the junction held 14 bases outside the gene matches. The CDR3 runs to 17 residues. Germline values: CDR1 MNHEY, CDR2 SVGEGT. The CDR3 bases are TGTGCCAGCAGTACAACCCTAGCGGGAGGGCCTATTGGGACCCAGTACTTC. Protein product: CASSTTLAGGPIGTQYF.

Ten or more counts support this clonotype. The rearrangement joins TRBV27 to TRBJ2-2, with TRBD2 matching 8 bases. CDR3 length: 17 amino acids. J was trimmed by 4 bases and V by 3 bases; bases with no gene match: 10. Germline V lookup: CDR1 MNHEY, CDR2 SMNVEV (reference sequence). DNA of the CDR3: TGTGCCAGCAGTTTGTTATCGGGAGGGCCCGGCACCGGGGAGCTGTTTTTT. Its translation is CASSLLSGGPGTGELFF.

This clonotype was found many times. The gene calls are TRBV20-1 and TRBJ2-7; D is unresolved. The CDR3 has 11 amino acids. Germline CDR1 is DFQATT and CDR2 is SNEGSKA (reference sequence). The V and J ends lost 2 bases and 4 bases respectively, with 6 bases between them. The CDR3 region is CSARKDYEQYF. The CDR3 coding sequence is TGCAGTGCTAGAAAGGATTACGAGCAGTACTTC.